Below are 4 T cell receptor beta chains sequenced from a single sample in a study of T cell responses to AZD1222 COVID-19 vaccine. The protocol was immunoSEQ multiplex PCR, while the TCRdb copy is restricted to in-frame clones and leaves out a portion. The table includes more than 110,000 clones, 93% detected once. The sequencing used peripheral blood, collected on day 0 of AZD1222 vaccination. All receptors derive from an adult in good health.

The V call is TRBV2, the J call TRBJ2-7, with a possible D match to TRBD2 (5 bases). This CDR3 contains 14 residues. The V gene lost 2 bases and the J gene lost 7 bases, with 15 bases spanning the gap. Germline V lookup: CDR1 SNHLY, CDR2 FYNNEI. The CDR3 protein is CASSEPSPTGEQYF. The CDR3 DNA sequence: TGTGCCAGCAGTGAACCTAGCCCGACGGGGGAGCAGTACTTC.

The rearrangement links TRBV5-6 to TRBJ2-5; the D call may be TRBD1 or TRBD2 (5 bases each). Trimming removed 1 base from V and 9 bases from J, with 10 bases in between. CDR1 and CDR2 from the germline V gene are SGHDT and YYEEEE. This CDR3 contains 12 residues. The CDR3 nucleotides are TGTGCCAGCAGCTTGCTTCTGGGGGCCCAGTACTTC. This encodes CASSLLLGAQYF.

The V and J genes are TRBV7-9 and TRBJ2-5; D is undetermined. Germline loops: CDR1 SEHNR, CDR2 FQNEAQ (reference sequence). The CDR3 spans 13 residues. Between the trimmed V and J ends, which lost 2 bases and 3 bases, there was a span of 7 bases. The CDR3 DNA follows: TGTGCCAGCAGCTTAAACTCAAAAGAGACCCAGTACTTC. This translates into CASSLNSKETQYF.

The chain employs TRBV6-1 and TRBJ1-5; D is ambiguous. V lost 2 bases to trimming and J lost 6 bases, with 8 bases between them. Germline values: CDR1 MNHNS, CDR2 SASEGT. This CDR3 is 13 amino acids long. The CDR3 DNA reads TGTGCCAGCAGTGAATCGGAATCTCAGCCCCAGCATTTT. It yields the protein CASSESESQPQHF.